This T cell receptor (beta chain) was identified during a study of T-cell memory formation after mild COVID-19. Study-wide findings and caveats: Clones contracting over day 15 to 85 were CD4/CD8 balanced, with later expanders leaning CD4+.

CDR3 length: 16 residues. The germline V gene encodes CDR1 SGHVS and CDR2 FQNEAQ. V trimming: 4 bases; J trimming: 4 bases; junction bases outside the gene matches: 9. Sample barcodes and UMIs were carried by the TCR alpha and TCR beta cDNA libraries that 5'RACE generated with constant-segment primers. TCRdb re-called the 5' RACE reads through MiXCR, storing one row per CDR3 protein. The repertoire has 450,000 or so distinct CDR3 sequences, about 23% of them found once; the top ten carry 12%. As to this clonotype: The target antigen is unknown.

The sequenced sample was PBMCs or a T cell subset sorted from them (not recorded which). This TCR was recovered from an adult woman who had mild COVID-19 (a few samples of this study predate the infection). Cell type and time point are not known. The chain combines TRBV7-8 with TRBJ1-5; TRBD1 matches at 8 bases. The CDR3 bases are TGTGCCAGCAGCTCACGTCGGACAGGGCCAAATCAGCCCCAGCATTTT. As protein: CASSSRRTGPNQPQHF.